What follows is one T cell receptor (beta chain) and its context. This clone appeared once. This clone's antigen is unknown. Base quality data are lacking; no much larger clone is found one base away. The data belong to a study of blood T cell repertoires in COVID-19 (dated by TCRdb to about 2020). With respect to the entire study: Samples covering the acute and convalescent phases of COVID-19 were provided by collaborators in the United States, Italy and Spain. The material from the prospective study consisted of cDNA or gDNA derived from T cells, B-cell-depleted T cells, or PBMCs. The dataset comprised deeply sampled blood TCRbeta repertoires from subjects exposed to, actively infected with, or recovered from COVID-19. The repertoires were released in a freely available public database intended as a resource for research on the immune response to SARS-CoV-2. Samples were obtained from the ongoing ImmuneRACE study (first 160 participants) and from about 1,300 subjects provided by 6 global collaborators. A de-identified subject ID, COVID-19 status, age in years and sex were almost always included in the sample metadata. Where available, HLA class I and class II types were taken from metadata supplied by the sample provider and were not determined by assay-based typing. What the authors observed across the whole study: How much clinical and demographic metadata was included differed by source and by participant, and the metadata was provided uncurated.

TCRbeta CDR3 regions were amplified from genomic DNA using the immunoSEQ Assay, a bias-controlled multiplex PCR. The source study handled its data this way. Within the assay, amplification of reference gene primers was used to estimate how many nucleated cells each sample contained. To quantify the absolute abundance of each unique TCRbeta CDR3 rearrangement, sequence reads were collapsed and filtered. For each sample, productive Simpson clonality was calculated by taking the square root of Simpson's diversity index across productive rearrangements. TCRdb obtained this table from immuneACCESS and retained in-frame rearrangements with V and J assigned. These tables miss some clones; where compared with another copy, unresolved V genes account for less than half of the shortfall, and the remainder is unexplained. That table furnishes V, J and clone size, whereas the DNA furnished D and trimming. Across this sample there are about 260,000 clones, with approximately 89% seen only once. Clones ranked in the top ten supply about 2.5% of the sample.

The collaborating institutions used their own protocols to collect whole blood in K2EDTA tubes. For TCRbeta analysis, collaborator samples were shipped as frozen whole blood, as isolated PBMCs, or as DNA extracted from either sample type. Source material: peripheral blood. This clonotype was obtained from a woman in her forties or fifties with acute or convalescent COVID-19.

The DNA sequence follows: TGTGCCAGCAGCGTAAGGGGGAGAGAGACCCAGTACTTC. This encodes CASSVRGRETQYF. The chain couples TRBV9 to TRBJ2-5; a weak D assignment points to TRBD1 (6 bases agree). The germline V gene encodes CDR1 SGDLS and CDR2 YYNGEE. The CDR3 numbers 13 residues from cysteine through phenylalanine. The entry retains the CDR3 DNA only, 39 bases that are in frame from base 1. V is reduced by 1 base and J by 4 bases, leaving a spacing of 8 bases between them. The CDR3, completed at both ends by the reference TRBV9 and TRBJ2-5 genes, gives the full variable domain DSGVTQTPKHLITATGQRVTLRCSPRSGDLSVYWYQQSLDQGLQFLIQYYNGEERAKGNILERFSAQQFPDLHSELNLSSLELGDSALYFCASSVRGRETQYFGPGTRLLVL.